This T cell receptor beta chain was sequenced for a study of quantifying T cell responses using KT2 cells (dated by TCRdb to 2017 to 2019). General notes on the study: RNA was DNase-treated and reverse transcribed with TCR alpha and beta constant-region primers, mostly using SuperScript III. Under optimum conditions, the T4 ligation step was estimated to exceed 8.5% efficiency. To prevent over-amplification, PCR2 was performed as a SYBR Green qPCR and halted at a predetermined fluorescence threshold.

Known numbers of KT2, a T cell clone whose TCR had been sequenced previously, were spiked into unfractionated PBMC to test the sensitivity and accuracy of the pipeline. A range of KT2-to-PBMC ratios was generated by mixing KT2 cells with a fixed number of PBMC. Library construction relied on UMI-ligation and nested PCR. Using T4 RNA ligase 1, a single-stranded oligonucleotide bearing the Illumina SP2 sequence plus a UMI was ligated onto the 3' end of the cDNA. PCR1 ran approximately 4 cycles (98°C 15 s, 69°C 30 s, 72°C 40 s); the beta primer was an equimolar mix of RC1.1 and RC1.2 covering TRBC1 and TRBC2. From PCR2 onward, TCR alpha and beta chains were processed separately, and sample indices and Illumina adaptors were added. The UMI was composed of 12 random nucleotides, arranged as two hexamers separated by a spacer, and was positioned after an 8-base spacer. Libraries were sequenced on an Illumina MiSeq with v2 2x251 paired-end chemistry, typically 12 samples per run. PhiX DNA was added at about 4.5-8% to each sequencing library so that diversity was increased. In the original analysis: The raw reads were converted into FASTQ with bcl2fastq and then demultiplexed by dual indices with Demultiplexor. V and J genes were assigned by Decombinator through tag matching that permitted a single base-pair mismatch. Using UMIs, Collapsinator corrected both sequencing errors and the frequency errors that come from PCR heterogeneity. CDR3Translator converted Decombinator identifiers to nucleotide sequence, translated to amino acids, and extracted CDR3 using C- and N-terminal motifs. A cluster of KT2 sequences that shared one unique molecular identifier was counted as a single distinct KT2 TCR. TCRdb trimmed public reads at Q25 via fastp, called clones via MiXCR and kept in-frame beta chains. Every CDR3 protein is listed once, alongside the most common genes and DNA of its rows. V and J calls and clone size were set by TCRdb, not the authors. Counted in this sample were over 25,000 distinct CDR3 sequences; about a tenth of them appeared once. Around a tenth of the sample lies in the top ten.

The research as a whole found: Saturation was seen in the detection of KT2 sequences when very high numbers of KT2 cells were spiked in. Even at the lowest spike-in tested, roughly one KT2 cell per 100,000 PBMC, KT2 sequences were still detected. No side-by-side comparison between this pipeline and other TCR sequencing techniques was included in the study. Over several orders of magnitude, the number of KT2 alpha and beta sequences rose linearly with the number of KT2 cells put in.

Concerning this clonotype: Its recognized antigen is unknown. Base qualities are not at hand, and no much larger clone is one base apart.

Sequenced material: PBMCs spiked with cells of the T cell clone KT2. The receptor comes from a human donor.

The nucleotide sequence is TGCGCCAGCAGCTTGGGGACAGGGAACTACAATGAGCAGTTCTTC. Its translation is CASSLGTGNYNEQFF. The chain uses TRBV5-1 and TRBJ2-1; 8 junctional bases match TRBD1. Measured from the cysteine to the phenylalanine, the CDR3 is 15 residues long. The CDR3 DNA has 45 bases and is translated from base 1. V is cut back by 0 bases and J by 3 bases, with 2 bases in the junction unmatched. CDR1 and CDR2 were assigned from the germline V gene as SGHRS and YFSETQ.